Described below is a single TCR beta chain sequence and its context. No antigen is known for it. These data originate in a study of beta chain features in type 1 diabetes. Whole-study context: The patient and healthy donor groups were comparable for age, gender and cell yields.

Study-level points and caveats: Short templates might get an advantage during PCR, and this would be equal in patients and controls. Comparison showed that naive, central memory and Treg TCRB repertoires appeared more similar among patients than among healthy donors.

The ends were cut back, 5 bases at V and 3 bases at J, with 14 bases in the middle. The CDR3 contains 15 residues. Germline-derived CDR1 and CDR2 are MDHEN and SYDVKM. Expressed TCRB transcripts were sequenced, since all the RNA that had been isolated was reverse transcribed. Profiling relied on immunoSEQ multiplex PCR, and the TCRdb table lists in-frame clones only, not all of them. This repertoire shows 90,000 to 110,000 clones, about two fifths found once; its top ten account for roughly 0.07%. The chain is built from TRBV28 and TRBJ2-4; possibly TRBD2 for D (5 bases). The receptor's source is a woman aged 18-29 years in good health. Sequencing was performed on stem cell memory CD4+ T cells from blood. The CDR3 DNA sequence: TGTGCCAGCAGTCCCACCGACGGGGTCAAAAACATTCAGTACTTC. Its protein product is CASSPTDGVKNIQYF. Based on the CDR3 plus reference TRBV28 and TRBJ2-4, the full variable domain is DVKVTQSSRYLVKRTGEKVFLECVQDMDHENMFWYRQDPGLGLRLIYFSYDVKMKEKGDIPEGYSVSREKKERFSLILESASTNQTSMYLCASSPTDGVKNIQYFGAGTRLSVL.